This T cell receptor (beta chain) was captured by sequencing in a study of human T cells and chemical hapten exposure. The CDR3 consists of 15 residues. Germline V CDR1 and CDR2: SGHVS, FNYEAQ. V gave up 4 bases and J gave up 4 bases; unmatched junction bases: 2. As for time point: patch test 2, 6 weeks after DPC sensitization. The treatment here: therapeutic diphenylcyclopropenone sensitization with weekly scalp DPC. Researchers sampled blood before each patch test went on. Each donor was an alopecia patient between 18 and 70 years of age who qualified for DPC. TCRdb fed the RACE reads into MiXCR, producing one record per CDR3 protein. This repertoire shows over 70,000 distinct CDR3 sequences, 7.5% to 9.5% found once; its top ten account for approximately 3.7%.

The genes are TRBV7-6 and TRBJ2-3; TRBD2 agrees at 13 bases. Sequenced here: whole blood, sampled in connection with sensitization to the hapten diphenylcyclopropenone (DPC). The TCR was taken from a woman aged 45-65 years with alopecia areata. Some clones in this sample may be carry-over from other donors' samples. The CDR3 here is CASSSGLAGPDTQYF. CDR3 bases: TGTGCCAGCAGCTCGGGACTAGCGGGGCCAGATACGCAGTATTTT. Looking up the rest from reference TRBV7-6 and TRBJ2-3 gives the full variable domain: GAGVSQSPRYKVTKRGQDVALRCDPISGHVSLYWYRQALGQGPEFLTYFNYEAQQDKSGLPNDRFSAERPEGSISTLTIQRTEQRDSAMYRCASSSGLAGPDTQYFGPGTRLTVL.